Described below is a single T cell receptor (beta chain) sequence and its context. Its cognate antigen has yet to be identified. Per-nucleotide qualities are absent, and no much larger clonotype sits a single base away. The library was produced with RACE. Sequencing was performed on a NextSeq 500. During library preparation, unique molecular identifiers were attached to individual cDNA molecules so that TCRs could be counted quantitatively and reproducibly. Both TCR alpha and TCR beta chains were sequenced from each blood RNA sample. The original methods were these. Samples had a median of about 96,000 TCRs, with a range from roughly 23,224 to 750,000. The Decombinator software suite was used to annotate V, J and CDR3 in the TCR reads. For PS versus PT1 abundance plots, all samples were subsampled to the same number of TCRs (28,000). Expanded TCRs were defined as absent before sensitization and observed at least eight times at the 2-week time point. TCRdb ran its own pipeline on the public reads, namely fastp trimming at Q25 and MiXCR clone calling, and kept in-frame beta chains. Under each unique CDR3 protein, matching rows form one entry showing the most common genes and DNA. The V and J calls were determined by TCRdb, not by the authors. The sample includes about 100,000 distinct CDR3 sequences, with approximately 10% observed a single time. Of the sample, about 2.4% falls within the top ten clones.

The source of the sample is a study of human T cells and chemical hapten exposure (dated by TCRdb to the early 2020s). About the study as a whole: For sensitization, 2% DPC in acetone was applied to an approximately 2 cm by approximately 2 cm area of upper inner arm skin. Throughout the roughly 25-week study period, patients were also given weekly therapeutic DPC doses on the scalp. Patch testing was done on the upper back using Finn chambers containing 0.01% DPC, and results were scored after 6 days according to International Contact Dermatitis Research Group standards. The mostly female patient cohort included alopecia areata with under or over 50% scalp involvement, alopecia totalis and alopecia universalis. Libraries were pooled for sequencing, and per-sample TCR yields varied mainly because of small differences in library volumes within the pool. This study followed changes in the peripheral blood TCR repertoire in vivo during primary and secondary sensitization of alopecia patients to the hapten diphenylcyclopropenone (DPC). Patient blood was sampled pre-sensitization (week 0) and at 2, 6 and about 24 weeks after DPC sensitization. Blood for TCR sequencing was provided by twenty-nine alopecia patients at one to four time points (pre-sensitization, 2, 6 and 24 weeks). Overall results and qualifications from the work: Patch test score was positively correlated with the number of PT1 expanded TCRs, with significance at thresholds 8, 16 and 32 but not at 4. DPC sensitization did not change the number of TCRs with a frequency above 1 in 1000, and there was no evidence of changes in global repertoire structure. Expanded TCRs formed significantly more large CDR3 similarity clusters than pre-sensitization or healthy control sets, consistent with antigen-driven responses. All patients had alopecia, a presumed autoimmune disease, so their immune response might differ from that of healthy individuals. Repeated subsampling changed both the strength of the expansion versus patch-test correlation and the threshold at which that correlation became significant.

Interpreted using the paper, the time point label stands for: patch test 1, 2 weeks after DPC sensitization. The treatment or condition label of this sample denotes: therapeutic diphenylcyclopropenone sensitization with weekly scalp DPC. At every patch-test visit, the blood draw took place before the patch test was put on. Eligible patients were aged 18 to 70, diagnosed with alopecia, deemed suitable for DPC therapy, and excluded if pregnant. Unfractionated whole blood was collected in Tempus Blood RNA tubes, and total RNA was extracted from that blood. This TCR came from a man aged 35-49 years with alopecia areata. Some clones in this sample may be carry-over from other donors' samples. The material was whole blood, obtained in connection with sensitization to the hapten diphenylcyclopropenone (DPC).

The CDR3 region has the sequence CASSLASSGGIYEQYF. The nucleotide sequence reads TGTGCCAGCAGCTTAGCTTCCTCGGGGGGCATTTACGAGCAGTACTTC. The chain was built from TRBV11-2 and TRBJ2-7; 7 matching bases give a weak D call of TRBD2. The CDR3 sequence holds 16 residues, the cysteine and phenylalanine included. Only the CDR3 portion is preserved as DNA: 48 bases, with reading frame beginning at the first base. The V end loses 1 base and the J end loses 4 bases, and a stretch of 17 bases separates them. Based on the germline V gene, the CDR1 and CDR2 sequences are SGHAT and FQNNGV.